This T cell receptor beta chain was found in a study of blood T cells in healthy people across ages. With a J-beta primer mix and a sample-barcoded 5' primer, a second PCR ran roughly 6 to 11 cycles. A single record per CDR3 protein comes from TCRdb applying MiXCR to the 5' RACE reads. This repertoire shows 1.5 million to 2 million distinct CDR3 sequences, 49% found once; its top ten account for approximately 2.1%. The V gene's germline CDR1 is SGHTA and CDR2 FQGTGA. Trimming took 5 bases from V and 7 from J, leaving 14 bases between them. CDR3 length: 13 amino acids. This receptor was taken from a woman in her thirties or forties in good health. This chain uses TRBV7-3 with TRBJ1-2; D possibly corresponds to TRBD1 (6 bases). Source material: blood. The CDR3 DNA sequence: TGTGCCAGCAGCCCACGTTTAGGGGGTGGCTACACCTTC. It is translated as CASSPRLGGGYTF.